The next 23 T cell receptor beta chains were all read from a single sample in a study of cytomegalovirus exposure and HLA in healthy donors. The data were produced by immunoSEQ multiplex PCR, yet TCRdb's version contains in-frame clones alone and is incomplete. The sample has over 200,000 clones; 87% are singletons. The sequenced material came from PBMCs. These receptors were obtained from a young woman in good health and CMV-seropositive.

The chain carries TRBV23-1 and TRBJ1-2, with 8 bases lining up with TRBD1. TRBV23-1 is identified as an open reading frame with a role that is uncertain. The junction had 5 bases not matched to a gene; V was cut back by 3 bases and J by 2 bases. This CDR3 comprises 15 residues. The CDR3 sequence is CASSHPQGANYGYTF. The CDR3 region has the DNA TGCGCCAGCAGTCACCCCCAGGGGGCGAACTATGGCTACACCTTC.

In DNA form, the CDR3 reads TGTGCCAGCAGTCAGACTGGCAGGGGGACTGAAGCTTTCTTT. Encoded protein: CASSQTGRGTEAFF. V is TRBV9 and J is TRBJ1-1; 7 nucleotides match TRBD1. This CDR3 is built from 14 residues. V was pared by 5 bases and J by 5 bases, with 9 bases of the junction left unmatched. CDR1 and CDR2 (germline): SGDLS, YYNGEE.

Here the CDR3 reads CASSLVTSGPYEQYF. The CDR3 region has the DNA TGTGCCAGCAGCTTAGTTACTAGCGGACCCTACGAGCAGTACTTC. The J gene is TRBJ2-7, the V gene TRBV7-9, with 8 bases that match TRBD2. With 1 base clipped from V and 2 bases from J, the junction kept 4 bases outside the gene matches. Germline loops: CDR1 SEHNR, CDR2 FQNEAQ (reference sequence). This CDR3 region has 15 residues.

This chain uses TRBV7-9 with TRBJ2-7; 7 bases line up with TRBD1. The CDR3 totals 14 residues. The V gene end was trimmed by 3 bases and the J gene end by 1 base; junction bases not matched to a gene: 3. Germline CDR1 reads SEHNR; CDR2 reads FQNEAQ (reference sequence). For the CDR3, the DNA is TGTGCCAGCAGCTTCCGGGACAGATCCTACGAGCAGTACTTC. This encodes CASSFRDRSYEQYF.

This clone turned up a few times. The chain couples TRBV5-4 to TRBJ2-7; D gene ambiguous. The germline CDR1 and CDR2 sequences are SGHNT and YYREEE (reference sequence). The CDR3 has 14 residues. With 0 bases removed from V and 2 bases from J, the gap between germline ends came to 9 bases. DNA for the CDR3: TGTGCCAGCAGCTTGGCCGGTACAGCCTACGAGCAGTACTTC. This encodes CASSLAGTAYEQYF.

The chain employs TRBV28 and TRBJ1-5, with TRBD1 matching 7 bases. The CDR3 consists of 14 residues. The V gene end was trimmed by 3 bases and the J gene end by 2 bases; junction bases not matched to a gene: 1. The germline V gene has CDR1 MDHEN and CDR2 SYDVKM. As DNA, the CDR3 is TGTGCCAGCAGTTTGGGGACAGGCAATCAGCCCCAGCATTTT. It yields the protein CASSLGTGNQPQHF.

The rearrangement links TRBV13 to TRBJ1-1; D is ambiguous. This CDR3 has 18 amino acids. Per germline, CDR1 PRHDT and CDR2 FYEKMQ (reference sequence). V was cut by 2 bases and J by 0 bases, with 19 bases left in between. The CDR3: CASSLTRQALVMNTEAFF. The CDR3 region has the DNA TGTGCCAGCAGCTTAACTCGGCAGGCCTTAGTGATGAACACTGAAGCTTTCTTT.

In DNA form, the CDR3 reads TGTGCCAGCAGCGTAGGCGACACCATATATTTT. Translating gives CASSVGDTIYF. The chain uses TRBV9 and TRBJ1-3, with D unclear. CDR1 and CDR2 (germline): SGDLS, YYNGEE. CDR3 size: 11 residues. V was shortened by 0 bases and J by 8 bases, with 3 bases between the two germline ends.

This chain uses TRBV7-8 with TRBJ2-7, with D maybe TRBD2 (6 bases). CDR1 is SGHVS, CDR2 FQNEAQ, per germline. CDR3 length: 15 amino acids. Trimming cost V 6 bases and J 0 bases, with 15 bases left between them. The CDR3 nucleotides read TGTGCCAGCAGGTATCTAGCGTATAGCTCCTACGAGCAGTACTTC. It translates to CASRYLAYSSYEQYF.

The V gene is TRBV5-1, the J gene TRBJ1-1; 7 bases agree with TRBD1. The CDR3 spans 16 residues. Trimming cost V 1 base and J 5 bases; bases outside gene matches: 11. Germline loops: CDR1 SGHRS, CDR2 YFSETQ. CDR3 in amino acids: CASSLLAGGQGTEAFF. In DNA, the CDR3 is TGCGCCAGCAGCTTGCTGGCAGGGGGGCAGGGGACTGAAGCTTTCTTT.

The chain joins TRBV9 to TRBJ2-7, with D hard to call. Between the trimmed V and J ends, which lost 0 bases and 4 bases, there was a span of 14 bases. CDR1 SGDLS and CDR2 YYNGEE come from the germline V gene. The CDR3 is 15 amino acids. The CDR3 DNA sequence: TGTGCCAGCAGCGTAGATGGGCTGCCTGGGTACGAGCAGTACTTC. Translation gives CASSVDGLPGYEQYF. Variable domain in full (rest from reference TRBV9 and TRBJ2-7): DSGVTQTPKHLITATGQRVTLRCSPRSGDLSVYWYQQSLDQGLQFLIQYYNGEERAKGNILERFSAQQFPDLHSELNLSSLELGDSALYFCASSVDGLPGYEQYFGPGTRLTVT.

The gene calls are TRBV27 and TRBJ2-1; TRBD1 matches at 11 bases. The junction had 7 bases not matched to a gene; V was cut back by 6 bases and J by 6 bases. There are 15 residues in the CDR3. Germline assignment: CDR1 MNHEY and CDR2 SMNVEV (reference sequence). CDR3 in DNA: TGTGCCAGCAGCCGCCCGGGACAGGGGGGCAATGAGCAGTTCTTC. Protein sequence: CASSRPGQGGNEQFF.

This chain uses TRBV21-1 with TRBJ1-1. TRBV21-1 counts as a pseudogene. This CDR3 is 16 amino acids long. The CDR3 bases are TGTGCCAGCAGCAAAGGCCGCACGGGGGTCAACACTGAAGCTTTCTTT. The encoded protein is CASSKGRTGVNTEAFF.

The chain combines TRBV5-1 with TRBJ2-5, with D tentatively TRBD1 (7 bases). This CDR3 contains 14 residues. CDR1 SGHRS and CDR2 YFSETQ come from the germline V gene. Trimming pared 0 bases from V and 4 bases from J, leaving 10 bases between. The CDR3 DNA is TGCGCCAGCAGCTTGGAGCAGGGGGGAGAGACCCAGTACTTC. It specifies CASSLEQGGETQYF. Based on the CDR3 plus reference TRBV5-1 and TRBJ2-5, the full variable domain is KAGVTQTPRYLIKTRGQQVTLSCSPISGHRSVSWYQQTPGQGLQFLFEYFSETQRNKGNFPGRFSGRQFSNSRSEMNVSTLELGDSALYLCASSLEQGGETQYFGPGTRLLVL.

V gene TRBV30 combines with J gene TRBJ2-5; D remains unclear. With 0 bases removed from V and 3 bases from J, the gap between germline ends came to 8 bases. This CDR3 is built from 13 residues. CDR1 and CDR2 from the germline V gene are GTSNPN and SVGIG (reference sequence). CDR3 amino acids: CAWSVGREETQYF. DNA for the CDR3: TGTGCCTGGAGTGTGGGCAGAGAAGAGACCCAGTACTTC.

This chain connects TRBV4-1 to TRBJ1-1, with D uncertain. The CDR3 is made up of 15 amino acids. V was shortened by 5 bases and J by 3 bases, with 16 bases between the two germline ends. Per the germline V gene, CDR1 is MGHRA and CDR2 is YSYEKL. The CDR3, as DNA: TGCGCCAGCAGCTTCAAGAAAGTCAGTGACACTGAAGCTTTCTTT. Encoded protein: CASSFKKVSDTEAFF.

The chain links TRBV4-1 to TRBJ2-1; 10 bases agree with TRBD2. This CDR3 spans 14 amino acids. V gave up 1 base and J gave up 6 bases; unmatched junction bases: 0. Per germline, CDR1 MGHRA and CDR2 YSYEKL. The CDR3 loop is CASSQGLAGNEQFF. Written as DNA, the CDR3 is TGCGCCAGCAGCCAAGGACTAGCGGGCAATGAGCAGTTCTTC.

The rearrangement joins TRBV28 to TRBJ1-2, with D unresolved. This CDR3 is 14 amino acids long. Germline CDR1 is MDHEN and CDR2 is SYDVKM. V dropped 3 bases and J dropped 4 bases, with 12 bases sitting between them. For the CDR3, the DNA is TGTGCCAGCAGTTTGGTCGACTCCAGCTATGGCTACACCTTC. Protein product: CASSLVDSSYGYTF.

The V gene is TRBV4-1, the J gene TRBJ2-7; D unclear. The CDR3 contains 14 residues. V lost 0 bases to trimming and J lost 5 bases, with 11 bases between them. The V gene's germline CDR1 is MGHRA and CDR2 YSYEKL. CDR3 residues: CASSQETVLHEQYF. DNA for the CDR3: TGCGCCAGCAGCCAAGAAACGGTTCTCCACGAGCAGTACTTC.

The chain couples TRBV13 to TRBJ2-5; 10 bases fit TRBD1. V was clipped by 4 bases and J by 13 bases; unmatched bases: 12. The germline V gene encodes CDR1 PRHDT and CDR2 FYEKMQ (reference sequence). The CDR3 covers 14 residues. Here the CDR3 reads CASSSRGQGNHLYF. In nucleotides, the CDR3 is TGTGCCAGCAGCTCGCGGGGACAGGGGAACCACCTGTACTTC.

The chain recombines TRBV28 with TRBJ2-4; D is perhaps TRBD1 (5 bases). CDR1 is MDHEN, CDR2 SYDVKM, per germline. Between the trimmed V and J ends, which lost 1 base and 0 bases, there was a span of 13 bases. This CDR3 comprises 17 residues. In DNA, the CDR3 is TGTGCCAGCAGTTTATCGGCAGGGTCACTAGCCAAAAACATTCAGTACTTC. It translates to CASSLSAGSLAKNIQYF.

The V call is TRBV4-1, the J call TRBJ2-5; D is unclear. The CDR3 spans 16 residues. The V end was cut by 0 bases, the J end by 5 bases, with 16 bases between. The germline CDR1 and CDR2 sequences are MGHRA and YSYEKL. The CDR3 spells CASSQDLALGSETQYF. Written as DNA, the CDR3 is TGCGCCAGCAGCCAAGATCTTGCTCTAGGTTCCGAGACCCAGTACTTC.

The rearrangement links TRBV27 to TRBJ2-7, with 10 nucleotides matching TRBD1. Germline V gene data show CDR1 as MNHEY and CDR2 as SMNVEV (reference sequence). The CDR3 is 15 residues long. V lost 10 bases to trimming and J lost 5 bases; unmatched junction nucleotides: 14. CDR3 amino acids: CATRTARDRGNEQYF. The CDR3 DNA reads TGTGCCACCAGGACCGCCCGGGACAGGGGAAACGAGCAGTACTTC.